Below are 12 T cell receptor beta chains sequenced from a single sample in a study of T-cell memory formation after mild COVID-19. TCRdb re-analysed the 5' RACE reads in MiXCR, keeping a single row per CDR3 protein. This table holds around 430,000 distinct CDR3 sequences, about 16% found once. Input material: PBMCs or a T cell subset sorted from them (not recorded which). The source is a man younger than 30 who had mild COVID-19 (a few samples of this study predate the infection). Cell type and time point are not known.

This chain uses TRBV4-1 with TRBJ2-2, with unresolved D. Germline loops: CDR1 MGHRA, CDR2 YSYEKL. V was clipped by 6 bases and J by 1 base, with 18 bases between them. The CDR3 is 17 amino acids. CDR3 in DNA: TGCGCCAGCAGAGAAGTGTGGGTAAAACTGAACACCGGGGAGCTGTTTTTT. Translated, it gives CASREVWVKLNTGELFF.

The CDR3 bases are TGTGCCAGCAGCTCACACCTCTCCTACAATGAGCAGTTCTTC. Protein: CASSSHLSYNEQFF. The chain uses TRBV5-6 and TRBJ2-1; no clear D gene. Trimming took off 3 bases at V and 0 bases at J, with 7 bases between the two ends. The CDR3 is made up of 14 amino acids. Germline loops: CDR1 SGHDT, CDR2 YYEEEE.

This chain joins TRBV4-2 and TRBJ2-7, with 7 positions matching TRBD2. V lost 1 base to trimming and J lost 4 bases; unmatched junction nucleotides: 10. Germline V lookup: CDR1 LGHNA, CDR2 YNFKEQ. This CDR3 has 16 residues. The CDR3 coding sequence is TGTGCCAGCAGCCAAGTGGCGGGACTACCGCTTTACGAGCAGTACGTC. The encoded protein is CASSQVAGLPLYEQYV.

This chain links TRBV5-1 with TRBJ1-6, with D unclear. From germline, CDR1 is SGHRS and CDR2 YFSETQ. Trimming shortened V by 5 bases and J by 9 bases, and 12 bases separated the two germline ends. The CDR3 has 13 amino acids. CDR3 DNA: TGCGCCAGCAGAGAGACGGTTACTTCACCCCTCCACTTT. Protein sequence: CASRETVTSPLHF.

The chain combines TRBV12-3 or TRBV12-4 with TRBJ2-1; the match to TRBD2 covers 12 bases. This CDR3 has 15 amino acids. Trimming at V came to 4 bases and at J to 8 bases, leaving 6 bases not matched to a gene. CDR3 DNA: TGTGCCAGCAGTTCCCCGACTAGCGGGGGTGATGAGCAGTTCTTC. Translation gives CASSSPTSGGDEQFF.

This clonotype has just a few counts. The chain has TRBV20-1 and TRBJ2-7, with 9 bases that match TRBD1. J lost 2 bases, V lost 0 bases, and 11 bases had no gene match. The CDR3 extends over 17 amino acids. CDR1 is DFQATT, CDR2 SNEGSKA, per germline (reference sequence). The CDR3 DNA follows: TGCAGTGCTAGAGATCTCGCAGCGGACAGGGGAGCCTACGAGCAGTACTTC. Translating gives CSARDLAADRGAYEQYF.

J is TRBJ2-7 and V is TRBV29-1; D gene uncertain. From germline, CDR1 is SQVTM and CDR2 ANQGSEA. V lost 7 bases, J lost 3 bases, and 13 bases lay in between. This CDR3 has 12 amino acids. The CDR3 DNA is TGCAGCGCACGAGCAGGTCGCTACGAGCAGTACTTC. Translated: CSARAGRYEQYF.

This chain connects TRBV7-9 to TRBJ2-1; TRBD2 agrees at 12 bases. The CDR3 covers 17 residues. Germline V gives CDR1 SEHNR, CDR2 FQNEAQ (reference sequence). V gave up 4 bases and J gave up 4 bases; unmatched junction bases: 8. This CDR3 reads CASSSWTSGDGYNEQFF. CDR3 nucleotide sequence: TGTGCCAGCAGCTCTTGGACTAGCGGGGATGGTTACAATGAGCAGTTCTTC.

J is TRBJ2-1 and V is TRBV5-5; D tentatively reads TRBD1 or TRBD2 (5 bases each). The germline gives CDR1 SGHKS, CDR2 YYEKEE (reference sequence). V was clipped by 3 bases and J by 0 bases, with 16 bases between them. The CDR3 has 17 amino acids. The CDR3 bases are TGTGCCAGCAGCTCCTTTCGGGGCGGAAGCTCCTACAATGAGCAGTTCTTC. As protein: CASSSFRGGSSYNEQFF. Drawing the rest from reference TRBV5-5 and TRBJ2-1, the complete variable domain is DAGVTQSPTHLIKTRGQQVTLRCSPISGHKSVSWYQQVLGQGPQFIFQYYEKEERGRGNFPDRFSARQFPNYSSELNVNALLLGDSALYLCASSSFRGGSSYNEQFFGPGTRLTVL.

This clonotype was counted only a few times. The J gene is TRBJ2-5, the V gene TRBV7-2; 12 nucleotides line up with TRBD2. The V gene's germline CDR1 is SGHTA and CDR2 FQGNSA. The CDR3 loop spans 15 amino acids. V lost 5 bases to trimming and J lost 5 bases; unmatched junction nucleotides: 6. The CDR3 is CASSPWTSGVETQYF. The CDR3 region has the DNA TGTGCCAGCAGCCCCTGGACTAGCGGGGTCGAGACCCAGTACTTC.

This clonotype was counted at least ten times. The chain recombines TRBV5-1 with TRBJ1-2; 7 bases match TRBD1. Trimming took 4 bases from V and 5 from J; bases not matched to a gene: 8. The CDR3 is made up of 14 amino acids. The V gene's germline CDR1 is SGHRS and CDR2 YFSETQ. CDR3 bases: TGCGCCAGCAGCCCAGGACAGGCCCTTTATGGCTACACCTTC. Its translation is CASSPGQALYGYTF.

This clonotype was recorded a few times. The rearrangement links TRBV19 to TRBJ2-3, with D maybe TRBD1 (6 bases). Germline V gives CDR1 LNHDA, CDR2 SQIVND (reference sequence). The CDR3 covers 14 residues. With 7 bases removed from V and 6 bases from J, the gap between germline ends came to 17 bases. The chain's CDR3 is CASTQATGSDTQYF. CDR3 DNA: TGTGCCAGTACCCAAGCAACAGGGTCGGATACGCAGTATTTT. Variable domain in full (rest from reference TRBV19 and TRBJ2-3): DGGITQSPKYLFRKEGQNVTLSCEQNLNHDAMYWYRQDPGQGLRLIYYSQIVNDFQKGDIAEGYSVSREKKESFPLTVTSAQKNPTAFYLCASTQATGSDTQYFGPGTRLTVL.